The T cell receptor beta chain described here comes from a study of CD8 T cells in ankylosing spondylitis. General observations from the study: Disease-linked clones proved CD8+ and comparatively uncommon in peripheral blood. A motif of 7 to 9 highly homologous TCR beta variants was seen as apparently characteristic of ankylosing spondylitis blood.

V lost 1 base and J 5 bases, leaving 15 bases between the germline ends. Germline assignment: CDR1 MGHRA and CDR2 YSYEKL. The CDR3 loop spans 17 amino acids. This clonotype was seen more than once but under ten times. Antigen unknown. TCRdb re-called the 5' RACE reads with MiXCR, one entry per CDR3 protein. Among about 220,000 distinct CDR3 sequences, around 17% were seen once, and the ten largest hold about 44%. The sample comprised blood, either unsorted or a sorted T cell fraction (not recorded which). The chain uses TRBV4-1 and TRBJ2-6, with D tentatively TRBD1 (6 bases). This sequence originates from a male donor with ankylosing spondylitis. The CDR3, as DNA: TGCGCCAGCAGCCAAGGTCTGGGGGCACTCCGGGCCAACGTCCTGACTTTC. Its protein is CASSQGLGALRANVLTF.